What follows are 10 T cell receptor beta chains derived from one specimen sequenced in a study of vaccination effects on CD4 cells after COVID-19. Using immunoSEQ multiplex PCR, the repertoire was profiled, and TCRdb retains in-frame clones only, with some absent. The sample has about 68,000 clones, about four fifths seen once. Viral peptide pools were used in the ViraFEST assay to expand antigen-specific CD4+ T cells, and sequencing came afterward. Culture proceeded for 9 to 11 days, and CD4+ T cells were then isolated. Vaccinated recipients, who were negative for nucleocapsid antibodies, had no history of SARS-CoV-2 infection. The antigens of these receptors remain unknown. The specimen was CD4+ T cells from PBMCs cultured with SARS-CoV-2 spike peptides, collected before COVID-19 vaccination. The receptors were sampled from a human donor who received a COVID-19 vaccine.

The chain is built from TRBV30 and TRBJ1-4; weak D call: TRBD1 (5 bases). This CDR3 has 14 amino acids. Germline V gene lookup returns CDR1 GTSNPN and CDR2 SVGIG (reference sequence). Trimming removed 0 bases at V and 7 bases at J, with 12 bases between. CDR3 sequence (DNA): TGTGCCTGGAGTGTAAAGGGGCGAAGTGAAAAACTGTTTTTT. This sequence encodes CAWSVKGRSEKLFF.

The genes are TRBV6-1 and TRBJ1-5; D possibly corresponds to TRBD1 (5 bases). V was shortened by 2 bases and J by 1 base, with 12 bases between the two germline ends. Germline CDR1 is MNHNS and CDR2 is SASEGT. This CDR3 contains 16 residues. CDR3 nucleotides: TGTGCCAGCAGTGAAATTGCAGGGCTGAGCAATCAGCCCCAGCATTTT. Encoded protein: CASSEIAGLSNQPQHF.

The chain recombines TRBV9 with TRBJ1-1; TRBD1 aligns across 9 bases. The CDR3 length is 13 residues. The V segment lost 3 bases and the J segment 5 bases; nucleotides outside the gene matches: 2. CDR1 SGDLS and CDR2 YYNGEE come from the germline V gene. The CDR3 nucleotides are TGTGCCAGCAGCGAAGGGACAGGGACTGAAGCTTTCTTT. Translating gives CASSEGTGTEAFF. Drawing the rest from reference TRBV9 and TRBJ1-1, the complete variable domain is DSGVTQTPKHLITATGQRVTLRCSPRSGDLSVYWYQQSLDQGLQFLIQYYNGEERAKGNILERFSAQQFPDLHSELNLSSLELGDSALYFCASSEGTGTEAFFGQGTRLTVV.

The rearrangement links TRBV3-1 (or the pseudogene TRBV3-2) to TRBJ1-4, with unresolved D. Trimming shortened V by 1 base and J by 2 bases, and 14 bases separated the two germline ends. The CDR3 covers 17 residues. Germline V lookup: CDR1 LGHDT, CDR2 YNNKEL (reference sequence). CDR3 DNA sequence: TGTGCCAGCAGCCAAGTTGAGGGTTTCGGGACTAATGAAAAACTGTTTTTT. The encoded protein is CASSQVEGFGTNEKLFF.

This clone was observed a few times. V gene TRBV5-6 combines with J gene TRBJ2-1, with 8 nucleotides matching TRBD1. CDR1 and CDR2 (germline): SGHDT, YYEEEE. The CDR3 runs to 17 residues. With 3 bases clipped from V and 8 bases from J, the junction kept 16 bases outside the gene matches. In nucleotides, the CDR3 is TGTGCCAGCAGCTCCTTCTTAGGACAGGGTTTGAGGGATGAGCAGTTCTTC. Its protein is CASSSFLGQGLRDEQFF.

This clone was seen just once. This rearrangement joins TRBV4-3 to TRBJ1-2; D is possibly TRBD1 (6 bases). With 2 bases removed from V and 8 bases from J, the gap between germline ends came to 9 bases. Germline loops: CDR1 LGHNA, CDR2 YSLEER. This CDR3 has 12 residues. CDR3 coding DNA: TGCGCCAGCAGCCAAAACAGGGTCGGCTACACCTTC. Translating gives CASSQNRVGYTF.

This clone was detected only once. The chain links TRBV23-1 to TRBJ2-1, with 8 nucleotides matching TRBD2. TRBV23-1 is reported as an ORF; its role is uncertain. The CDR3 is 15 amino acids. Trimming removed 0 bases from V and 8 bases from J; junction bases left unmatched: 6. CDR3 in DNA: TGCGCCAGCAGTCAATCGTGGCGGGGGGCCGATGAGCAGTTCTTC. Amino acid sequence: CASSQSWRGADEQFF.

This clone showed up just once. The rearrangement uses TRBV5-1 and TRBJ1-3; 9 bases align to TRBD1. The CDR3 is made up of 16 amino acids. V shed 3 bases and J 3 bases; nucleotides not matched to a gene: 7. Per germline, CDR1 SGHRS and CDR2 YFSETQ. In DNA form, the CDR3 reads TGCGCCAGCAGCTCTTACACAGGGGGCTATGGAAACACCATATATTTT. As protein: CASSSYTGGYGNTIYF.

This chain uses TRBV7-2 with TRBJ2-3; D call uncertain. The germline V gene encodes CDR1 SGHTA and CDR2 FQGNSA. Trimming cost V 3 bases and J 6 bases, with 4 bases left between them. This CDR3 is built from 11 residues. CDR3 nucleotide sequence: TGTGCCAGCAGCTTTCAGGATACGCAGTATTTT. Protein product: CASSFQDTQYF. Supplemented by reference TRBV7-2 and TRBJ2-3, the full variable domain reads GAGVSQSPSNKVTEKGKDVELRCDPISGHTALYWYRQSLGQGLEFLIYFQGNSAPDKSGLPSDRFSAERTGGSVSTLTIQRTQQEDSAVYLCASSFQDTQYFGPGTRLTVL.

J is TRBJ1-5 and V is TRBV6-2 or TRBV6-3; D unresolved. This CDR3 region has 13 residues. Germline loops: CDR1 MNHEY, CDR2 SVGEGT. V was pared by 2 bases and J by 5 bases, with 7 bases between. The CDR3 coding sequence is TGTGCCAGCAGTTACGTGGGGTATCAGCCCCAGCATTTT. Amino acids: CASSYVGYQPQHF.